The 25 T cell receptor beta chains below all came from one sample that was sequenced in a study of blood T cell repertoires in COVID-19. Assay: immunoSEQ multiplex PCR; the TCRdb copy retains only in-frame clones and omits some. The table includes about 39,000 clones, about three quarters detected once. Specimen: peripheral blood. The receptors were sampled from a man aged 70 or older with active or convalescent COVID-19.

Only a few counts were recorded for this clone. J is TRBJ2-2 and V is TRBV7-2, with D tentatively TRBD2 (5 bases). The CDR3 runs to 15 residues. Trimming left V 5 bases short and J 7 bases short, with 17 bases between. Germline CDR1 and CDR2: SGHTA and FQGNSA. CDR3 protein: CASSQLSVVGGELFF. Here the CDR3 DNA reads TGTGCCAGCAGCCAGCTTAGCGTAGTGGGCGGGGAGCTGTTTTTT. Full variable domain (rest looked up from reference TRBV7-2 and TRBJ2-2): GAGVSQSPSNKVTEKGKDVELRCDPISGHTALYWYRQSLGQGLEFLIYFQGNSAPDKSGLPSDRFSAERTGGSVSTLTIQRTQQEDSAVYLCASSQLSVVGGELFFGEGSRLTVL.

Here the CDR3 reads CASSPFGDRGVRSQHF. As DNA, the CDR3 is TGTGCCAGTAGTCCTTTCGGTGACAGGGGGGTTCGTTCCCAGCATTTT. V and J are TRBV19 and TRBJ1-5; 9 nucleotides line up with TRBD1. Germline CDR1 and CDR2: LNHDA and SQIVND (reference sequence). The CDR3 runs 16 residues. V shed 5 bases, J shed 11 bases, and the junction held 16 bases outside the gene matches. Drawing the rest from reference TRBV19 and TRBJ1-5, the complete variable domain is DGGITQSPKYLFRKEGQNVTLSCEQNLNHDAMYWYRQDPGQGLRLIYYSQIVNDFQKGDIAEGYSVSREKKESFPLTVTSAQKNPTAFYLCASSPFGDRGVRSQHFGDGTRLSIL.

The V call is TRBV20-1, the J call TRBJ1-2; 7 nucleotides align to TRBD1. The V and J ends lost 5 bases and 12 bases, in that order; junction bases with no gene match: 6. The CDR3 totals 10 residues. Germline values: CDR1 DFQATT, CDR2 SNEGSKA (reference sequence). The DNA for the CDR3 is TGCAGTGCTCAAGACAGGGTCCACACCTTC. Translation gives CSAQDRVHTF.

The CDR3 sequence is CASSQNQEDYGYTF. In DNA, the CDR3 is TGTGCCAGCAGCCAAAACCAGGAAGACTATGGCTACACCTTC. The rearrangement uses TRBV7-9 and TRBJ1-2; no reliable D call. The CDR3 has 14 amino acids. CDR1 is SEHNR, CDR2 FQNEAQ, per germline (reference sequence). Trimming stripped 5 bases from V and 3 bases from J, with 13 bases between.

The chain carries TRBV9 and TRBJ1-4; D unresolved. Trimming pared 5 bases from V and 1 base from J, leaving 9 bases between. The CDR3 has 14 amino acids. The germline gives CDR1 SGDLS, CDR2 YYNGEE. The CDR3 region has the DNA TGTGCCAGCAGTGAGACTGTAACTAATGAAAAACTGTTTTTT. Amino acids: CASSETVTNEKLFF.

The CDR3 is CASSRTSGGVWDEQFF. The CDR3 DNA is TGTGCCAGTAGCCGGACTAGCGGGGGGGTATGGGATGAGCAGTTCTTC. This chain connects TRBV19 to TRBJ2-1; 15 nucleotides match TRBD2. Germline CDR1 reads LNHDA; CDR2 reads SQIVND (reference sequence). The J segment lost 8 bases and the V segment lost 6 bases, leaving 8 bases of the junction unmatched. This CDR3 has 16 residues.

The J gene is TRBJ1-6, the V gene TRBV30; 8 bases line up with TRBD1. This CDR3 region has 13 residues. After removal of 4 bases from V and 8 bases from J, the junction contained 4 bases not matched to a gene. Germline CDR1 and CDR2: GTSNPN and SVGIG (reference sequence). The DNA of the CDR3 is TGTGCCTGGACTATGACAGGGGATTCACCCCTCCACTTT. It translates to CAWTMTGDSPLHF.

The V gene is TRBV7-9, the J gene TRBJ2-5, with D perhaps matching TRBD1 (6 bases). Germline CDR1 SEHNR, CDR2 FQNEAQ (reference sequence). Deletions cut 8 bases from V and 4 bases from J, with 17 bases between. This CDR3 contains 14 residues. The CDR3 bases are TGTGCCAGCCAGGGCGCGGTAGGGGGAGAGACCCAGTACTTC. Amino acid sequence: CASQGAVGGETQYF.

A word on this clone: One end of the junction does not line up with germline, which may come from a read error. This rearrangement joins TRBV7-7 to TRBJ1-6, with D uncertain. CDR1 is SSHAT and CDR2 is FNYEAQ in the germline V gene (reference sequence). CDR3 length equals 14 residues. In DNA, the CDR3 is TGTGCTAGCAGCTCGGGTAGGCCGGATTCACCCCTCCACTTT. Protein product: CASSSGRPDSPLHF.

CDR3 bases: TGTGCCAGCAGCTCAGGAGCGGGGGGATTTGAGCAGTTCTTC. Translating gives CASSSGAGGFEQFF. V usage is TRBV7-2 and J usage is TRBJ2-1; 9 positions match TRBD2. The junction had 7 bases not matched to a gene; V was cut back by 4 bases and J by 9 bases. The CDR3 is 14 residues long. CDR1 and CDR2 (germline): SGHTA, FQGNSA.

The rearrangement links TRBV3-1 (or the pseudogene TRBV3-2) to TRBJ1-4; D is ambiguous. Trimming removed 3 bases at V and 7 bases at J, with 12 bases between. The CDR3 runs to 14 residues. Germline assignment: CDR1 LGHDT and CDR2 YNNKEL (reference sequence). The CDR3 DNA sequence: TGTGCCAGCAGCCAGCGGGTCGTCAGTGAAAAACTGTTTTTT. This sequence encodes CASSQRVVSEKLFF.

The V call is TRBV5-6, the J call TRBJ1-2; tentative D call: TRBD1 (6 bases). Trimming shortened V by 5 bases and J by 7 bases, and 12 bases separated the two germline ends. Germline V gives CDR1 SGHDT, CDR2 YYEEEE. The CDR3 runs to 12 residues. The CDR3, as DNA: TGTGCCAGCAGTTCAGGGGCATCTGGCTACACCTTC. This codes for CASSSGASGYTF.

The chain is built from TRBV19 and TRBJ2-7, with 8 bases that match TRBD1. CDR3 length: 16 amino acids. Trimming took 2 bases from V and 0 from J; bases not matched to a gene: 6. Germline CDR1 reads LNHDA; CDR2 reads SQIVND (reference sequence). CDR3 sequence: CASSIRAGGDSYEQYF. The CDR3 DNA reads TGTGCCAGTAGTATAAGGGCAGGGGGCGACTCCTACGAGCAGTACTTC.

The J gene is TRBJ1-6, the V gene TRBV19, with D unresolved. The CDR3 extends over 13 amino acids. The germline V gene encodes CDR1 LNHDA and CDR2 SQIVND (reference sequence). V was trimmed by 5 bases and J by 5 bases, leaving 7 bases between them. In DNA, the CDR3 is TGTGCCAGTAGTCGGGAAGATAATTCACCCCTCCACTTT. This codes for CASSREDNSPLHF.

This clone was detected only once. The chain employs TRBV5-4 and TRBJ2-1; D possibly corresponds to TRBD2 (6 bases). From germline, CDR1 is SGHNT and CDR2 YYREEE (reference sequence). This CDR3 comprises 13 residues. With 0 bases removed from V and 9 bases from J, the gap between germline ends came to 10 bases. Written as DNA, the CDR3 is TGTGCCAGCAGCTTGGGGAGGGATCGTGAGCAGTTCTTC. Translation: CASSLGRDREQFF. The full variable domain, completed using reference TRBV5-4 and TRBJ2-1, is ETGVTQSPTHLIKTRGQQVTLRCSSQSGHNTVSWYQQALGQGPQFIFQYYREEENGRGNFPPRFSGLQFPNYSSELNVNALELDDSALYLCASSLGRDREQFFGPGTRLTVL.

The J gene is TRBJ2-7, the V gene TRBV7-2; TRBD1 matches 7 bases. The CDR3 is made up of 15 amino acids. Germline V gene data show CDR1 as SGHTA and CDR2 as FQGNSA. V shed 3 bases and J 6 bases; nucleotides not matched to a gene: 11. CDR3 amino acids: CASSLTGSESVEQYF. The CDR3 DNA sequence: TGTGCCAGCAGCTTGACAGGGTCAGAGTCAGTCGAGCAGTACTTC. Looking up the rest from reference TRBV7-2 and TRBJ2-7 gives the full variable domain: GAGVSQSPSNKVTEKGKDVELRCDPISGHTALYWYRQSLGQGLEFLIYFQGNSAPDKSGLPSDRFSAERTGGSVSTLTIQRTQQEDSAVYLCASSLTGSESVEQYFGPGTRLTVT.

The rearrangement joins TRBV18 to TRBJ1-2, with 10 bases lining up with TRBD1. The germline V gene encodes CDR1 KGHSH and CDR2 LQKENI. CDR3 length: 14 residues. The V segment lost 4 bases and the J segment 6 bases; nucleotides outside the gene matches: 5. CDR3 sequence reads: CASSLTGTGDGYTF. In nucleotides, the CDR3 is TGTGCCAGCTCACTAACCGGGACAGGGGATGGCTACACCTTC.

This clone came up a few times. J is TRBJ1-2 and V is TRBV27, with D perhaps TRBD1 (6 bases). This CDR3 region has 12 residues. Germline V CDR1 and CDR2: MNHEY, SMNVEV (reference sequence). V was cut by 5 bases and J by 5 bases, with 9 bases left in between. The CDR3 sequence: CASSDRIYGYTF. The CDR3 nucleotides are TGTGCCAGCAGTGACAGGATATATGGCTACACCTTC.

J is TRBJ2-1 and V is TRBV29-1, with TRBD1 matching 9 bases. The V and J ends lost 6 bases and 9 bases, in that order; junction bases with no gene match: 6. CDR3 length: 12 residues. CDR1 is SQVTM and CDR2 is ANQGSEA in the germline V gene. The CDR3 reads CSVATGGSEQFF. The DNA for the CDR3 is TGCAGCGTCGCAACAGGGGGCTCTGAGCAGTTCTTC.

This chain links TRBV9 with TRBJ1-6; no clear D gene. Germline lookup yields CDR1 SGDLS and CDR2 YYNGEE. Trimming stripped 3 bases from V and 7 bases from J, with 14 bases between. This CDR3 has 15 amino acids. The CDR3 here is CASSESGVRNSPLHF. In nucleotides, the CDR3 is TGTGCCAGCAGCGAGAGCGGGGTAAGGAATTCACCCCTCCACTTT.

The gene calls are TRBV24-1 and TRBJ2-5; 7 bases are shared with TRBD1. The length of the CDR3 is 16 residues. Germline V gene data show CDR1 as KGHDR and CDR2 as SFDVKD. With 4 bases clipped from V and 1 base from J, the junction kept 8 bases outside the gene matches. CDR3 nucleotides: TGTGCCACCAGTGACCCAATGACAGGGATCCAAGAGACCCAGTACTTC. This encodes CATSDPMTGIQETQYF.

The CDR3 DNA follows: TGTGCCAGCAGTGGCGGAGACAGACACCTCCCTTTCTTT. Protein: CASSGGDRHLPFF. The V gene is TRBV28, the J gene TRBJ1-1; a possible D gene is TRBD1 (5 bases). Germline assignment: CDR1 MDHEN and CDR2 SYDVKM. Trimming shortened V by 5 bases and J by 12 bases, and 19 bases separated the two germline ends. The CDR3 has 13 amino acids.

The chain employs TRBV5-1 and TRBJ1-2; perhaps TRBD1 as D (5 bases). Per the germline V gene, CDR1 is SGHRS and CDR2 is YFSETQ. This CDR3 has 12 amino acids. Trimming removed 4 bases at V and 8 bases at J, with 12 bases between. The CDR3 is CASSDSLGGYTF. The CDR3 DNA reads TGCGCCAGCAGCGACAGCCTGGGCGGCTACACCTTC.

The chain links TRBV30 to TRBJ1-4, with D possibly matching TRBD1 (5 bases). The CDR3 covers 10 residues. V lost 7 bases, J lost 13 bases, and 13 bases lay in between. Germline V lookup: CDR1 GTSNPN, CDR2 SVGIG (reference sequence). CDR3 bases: TGTGCCTACTTTACAGGTGGACTGTTTTTT. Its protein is CAYFTGGLFF.

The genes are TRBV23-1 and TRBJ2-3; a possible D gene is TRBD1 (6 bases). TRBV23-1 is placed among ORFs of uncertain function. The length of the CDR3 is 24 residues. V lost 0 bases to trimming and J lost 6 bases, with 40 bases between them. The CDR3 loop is CASSQSTGSGLNTWARPDSDTQYF. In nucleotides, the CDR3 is TGCGCCAGCAGTCAATCGACGGGGTCCGGTCTCAACACGTGGGCGCGGCCGGACAGCGATACGCAGTATTTT.